One and the same sample provided the 28 T cell receptor beta chains below, sequenced in a study of T cell changes during pregnancy in multiple sclerosis. TCRdb's copy holds only in-frame clones and misses some; the assay was immunoSEQ multiplex PCR. The data contain roughly 48,000 clones, almost 95% of them singletons. The specimen was CD4+ T cells from peripheral blood mononuclear cells, collected in the third trimester of pregnancy. These receptors were taken from a female donor with multiple sclerosis, enrolled in a pregnancy study.

V gene TRBV7-2 combines with J gene TRBJ1-2; a possible D gene is TRBD1 (6 bases). The CDR3 runs to 15 residues. V shed 0 bases and J shed 2 bases, with 10 bases lying between them. Germline CDR1 is SGHTA and CDR2 is FQGNSA. CDR3 region: CASSLASTGNYGYTF. CDR3 DNA: TGTGCCAGCAGCTTAGCGTCGACAGGAAACTATGGCTACACCTTC.

The CDR3 sequence is CASSPTDPTNYGYTF. The CDR3 DNA reads TGTGCCAGCTCCCCGACAGACCCGACAAACTATGGCTACACCTTC. The chain carries TRBV18 and TRBJ1-2, with D possibly matching TRBD1 (5 bases). The CDR3 is 15 amino acids. The V gene lost 6 bases and the J gene lost 2 bases, with 16 bases spanning the gap. Germline CDR1 and CDR2: KGHSH and LQKENI.

The genes are TRBV2 and TRBJ1-5; TRBD1 matches at 11 bases. V lost 5 bases to trimming and J lost 3 bases; unmatched junction nucleotides: 3. Germline CDR1 reads SNHLY; CDR2 reads FYNNEI. The CDR3 is made up of 15 amino acids. CDR3 sequence (DNA): TGTGCCAGCAGTTGGACAGGGGGCCTCAATCAGCCCCAGCATTTT. The encoded protein is CASSWTGGLNQPQHF.

As regards this clone: Other DNA sequences of this sample code for an identical CDR3. The V gene is TRBV5-1, the J gene TRBJ1-6, with 8 bases aligning to TRBD1. V was clipped by 4 bases and J by 9 bases; unmatched bases: 6. The germline gives CDR1 SGHRS, CDR2 YFSETQ. The CDR3 runs 14 residues. As DNA, the CDR3 is TGCGCCAGCAGCCCAGGACAGGGAGGTTCACCCCTCCACTTT. It specifies CASSPGQGGSPLHF. The full variable domain, completed using reference TRBV5-1 and TRBJ1-6, is KAGVTQTPRYLIKTRGQQVTLSCSPISGHRSVSWYQQTPGQGLQFLFEYFSETQRNKGNFPGRFSGRQFSNSRSEMNVSTLELGDSALYLCASSPGQGGSPLHFGNGTRLTVT.

The chain uses TRBV5-1 and TRBJ2-1, with 11 bases fitting TRBD2. The CDR3 runs to 16 residues. V shed 4 bases and J 5 bases; nucleotides not matched to a gene: 8. The germline V gene encodes CDR1 SGHRS and CDR2 YFSETQ. DNA of the CDR3: TGCGCCAGCAGCCGTTCAGGACTAGCGGGCCACAATGAGCAGTTCTTC. It encodes CASSRSGLAGHNEQFF.

This clone was counted only a few times. V gene TRBV30 combines with J gene TRBJ1-1; D uncertain. The CDR3 has 12 residues. V was shortened by 2 bases and J by 2 bases, with 6 bases between the two germline ends. Looked up from germline, CDR1 is GTSNPN and CDR2 is SVGIG (reference sequence). The CDR3 region is CAWSRRNTEAFF. DNA of the CDR3: TGTGCCTGGAGTCGGAGAAACACTGAAGCTTTCTTT.

The chain recombines TRBV19 with TRBJ1-5, with a weak D call TRBD1 (6 bases). Trimming removed 5 bases from V and 0 bases from J, with 14 bases in between. CDR3 size: 16 residues. Germline CDR1 is LNHDA and CDR2 is SQIVND (reference sequence). CDR3 loop: CASSSRDTLSNQPQHF. CDR3 bases: TGTGCCAGTAGTTCCCGGGACACTCTTAGCAATCAGCCCCAGCATTTT.

The chain carries TRBV2 and TRBJ2-4; 7 positions agree with TRBD1. Germline V CDR1 and CDR2: SNHLY, FYNNEI. The CDR3 covers 17 residues. J gave up 0 bases and V 4 bases, and 9 bases lay outside the gene matches. The CDR3 is CASSARNRGLAKNIQYF. As DNA, the CDR3 is TGTGCCAGCAGTGCACGGAACAGGGGATTAGCCAAAAACATTCAGTACTTC.

A note on this clone: The same CDR3 also results from other DNA sequences found in this sample. The chain uses TRBV2 and TRBJ2-5, with D possibly matching TRBD2 (6 bases). In germline, CDR1 is SNHLY, CDR2 FYNNEI. This CDR3 has 15 amino acids. Trimming cost V 1 base and J 2 bases, with 11 bases left between them. DNA of the CDR3: TGTGCCAGCAGTGAAGTTAGGGGAGGACAAGAGACCCAGTACTTC. Protein product: CASSEVRGGQETQYF.

This chain links TRBV5-6 with TRBJ2-1, with a weak D call TRBD2 (7 bases). The V gene's germline CDR1 is SGHDT and CDR2 YYEEEE. The CDR3 has 13 amino acids. V lost 3 bases and J lost 8, with 12 bases in between. CDR3 loop: CASSWRGGDEQFF. The CDR3 nucleotides read TGTGCCAGCAGCTGGAGGGGGGGTGATGAGCAGTTCTTC. The full variable domain, completed using reference TRBV5-6 and TRBJ2-1, is DAGVTQSPTHLIKTRGQQVTLRCSPKSGHDTVSWYQQALGQGPQFIFQYYEEEERQRGNFPDRFSGHQFPNYSSELNVNALLLGDSALYLCASSWRGGDEQFFGPGTRLTVL.

The V and J genes are TRBV5-1 and TRBJ2-7; 8 bases agree with TRBD1. J lost 6 bases, V lost 4 bases, and 12 bases had no gene match. CDR3 length: 15 amino acids. CDR1 and CDR2 from the germline V gene are SGHRS and YFSETQ. The CDR3: CASSPRRTGIIEQYF. CDR3 nucleotides: TGCGCCAGCAGCCCCCGTCGGACAGGGATTATCGAGCAGTACTTC.

This chain joins TRBV5-1 and TRBJ2-3; tentatively, D is TRBD2 (6 bases). CDR3 length: 16 residues. Trimming pared 4 bases from V and 6 bases from J, leaving 21 bases between. CDR1 is SGHRS and CDR2 is YFSETQ in the germline V gene. Written as DNA, the CDR3 is TGCGCCAGCAGCGCGGGACTCCTCCCCAATGTCGATACGCAGTATTTT. It yields the protein CASSAGLLPNVDTQYF.

The chain employs TRBV9 and TRBJ1-6, with D possibly TRBD1 on 6 matching bases. The CDR3 is 14 residues long. V shed 4 bases and J shed 9 bases, with 14 bases lying between them. Germline loops: CDR1 SGDLS, CDR2 YYNGEE. CDR3 bases: TGTGCCAGCAGCCTAAACAGGGCGGGTTCACCCCTCCACTTT. Protein: CASSLNRAGSPLHF.

The rearrangement links TRBV5-5 to TRBJ1-1, with 11 positions matching TRBD1. CDR1 is SGHKS and CDR2 is YYEKEE in the germline V gene (reference sequence). J lost 4 bases, V lost 4 bases, and 3 bases had no gene match. The CDR3 consists of 14 residues. The CDR3 DNA reads as TGTGCCAGCAGCGGCGGGACAGGGGGCACTGAAGCTTTCTTT. Translation gives CASSGGTGGTEAFF.

V is TRBV4-2 and J is TRBJ2-7, with D tentatively TRBD2 (8 bases). This CDR3 region has 19 residues. Deletions cut 4 bases from V and 2 bases from J, with 27 bases between. The germline V gene has CDR1 LGHNA and CDR2 YNFKEQ. CDR3 DNA: TGTGCCAGCAGCCCACACACCCCATCGGGAGGGGGCGTTCCCTACGAGCAGTACTTC. This sequence encodes CASSPHTPSGGGVPYEQYF.

V usage is TRBV30 and J usage is TRBJ1-5; possible D gene TRBD1, 5 bases. The V end lost 3 bases, the J end lost 1 base, and 7 bases lay between the germline ends. From germline, CDR1 is GTSNPN and CDR2 SVGIG (reference sequence). The CDR3 extends over 13 amino acids. In nucleotides, the CDR3 is TGTGCCTGGAGCGGGGGGAGCAATCAGCCCCAGCATTTT. This gives the protein CAWSGGSNQPQHF.

V is TRBV6-1 and J is TRBJ2-1; 7 nucleotides agree with TRBD1. The germline V gene encodes CDR1 MNHNS and CDR2 SASEGT. This CDR3 is 13 amino acids long. With V trimmed by 0 bases and J by 13 bases, 6 bases remained unmatched. The CDR3 sequence is CASSEALNRGQFF. CDR3 nucleotides: TGTGCCAGCAGTGAAGCGCTTAACAGGGGCCAGTTCTTC.

The V call is TRBV18, the J call TRBJ1-1, with D perhaps TRBD1 (6 bases). The ends were cut back, 3 bases at V and 7 bases at J, with 18 bases in the middle. This CDR3 contains 15 residues. Per the germline V gene, CDR1 is KGHSH and CDR2 is LQKENI. CDR3 sequence reads: CASSPGANTRNEAFF. CDR3 in DNA: TGTGCCAGCTCACCGGGGGCGAATACTCGTAATGAAGCTTTCTTT.

The chain has TRBV7-3 and TRBJ2-1; 12 nucleotides match TRBD1. CDR1 is SGHTA and CDR2 is FQGTGA in the germline V gene. V lost 0 bases, J lost 4 bases, and 7 bases stayed unmatched. The CDR3 contains 18 residues. CDR3 residues: CASSLTSGTGGGYNEQFF. The CDR3 DNA reads TGTGCCAGCAGCTTAACGTCAGGGACAGGGGGCGGGTACAATGAGCAGTTCTTC.

There are a few counts of this clone. The V call is TRBV10-1, the J call TRBJ2-7; 9 positions agree with TRBD1. The CDR3 loop spans 15 amino acids. Germline CDR1 and CDR2: WNHNN and SYGVQD (reference sequence). V shed 5 bases, J shed 2 bases, and the junction held 7 bases outside the gene matches. CDR3 sequence: CASSKDRGGAYEQYF. CDR3 bases: TGCGCCAGCAGTAAAGACAGGGGGGGGGCCTACGAGCAGTACTTC.

The chain has TRBV19 and TRBJ2-1, with a weak D call TRBD1 (6 bases). The length of the CDR3 is 14 residues. Trimming removed 6 bases at V and 1 base at J, with 10 bases between. CDR1 is LNHDA, CDR2 SQIVND, per germline (reference sequence). The CDR3 protein is CASSLQGSYNEQFF. The CDR3 nucleotides read TGTGCCAGTAGCCTCCAGGGGTCCTACAATGAGCAGTTCTTC.

The chain joins TRBV30 to TRBJ1-3, with no clear D. V lost 0 bases, J lost 3 bases, and 15 bases lay in between. Germline V gives CDR1 GTSNPN, CDR2 SVGIG (reference sequence). This CDR3 region has 16 residues. This CDR3 reads CAWSVRESNHGNTIYF. CDR3 bases: TGTGCCTGGAGTGTAAGGGAGAGTAATCATGGAAACACCATATATTTT.

V gene TRBV6-1 combines with J gene TRBJ1-2, with D possibly TRBD1 on 6 matching bases. Trimming took off 3 bases at V and 5 bases at J, with 13 bases between the two ends. This CDR3 comprises 14 residues. Germline-derived CDR1 and CDR2 are MNHNS and SASEGT. CDR3 coding DNA: TGTGCCAGCAGTGAGTGGGGGCAGGGTTATGGCTACACCTTC. It translates to CASSEWGQGYGYTF.

This clone has a single count. This chain connects TRBV7-8 to TRBJ2-7; 9 bases line up with TRBD2. V trimming: 1 base; J trimming: 2 bases; junction bases outside the gene matches: 6. The CDR3 sequence is 16 residues long. Germline assignment: CDR1 SGHVS and CDR2 FQNEAQ. For the CDR3, the DNA is TGTGCCAGCAGCTTAGTGGCTAGCGGGATGGCCTACGAGCAGTACTTC. Its protein is CASSLVASGMAYEQYF.

This chain connects TRBV7-8 to TRBJ2-2; perhaps TRBD1 as D (6 bases). CDR1 and CDR2 (germline): SGHVS, FQNEAQ. The V and J ends lost 1 base and 3 bases respectively, with 21 bases between them. The CDR3 sequence is 19 residues long. The CDR3 coding sequence is TGTGCCAGCAGCTTAGAGGTCACAGTGGGCAGGGGAGACACCGGGGAGCTGTTTTTT. Translation gives CASSLEVTVGRGDTGELFF.

The rearrangement links TRBV28 to TRBJ2-5, with 8 bases matching TRBD1. CDR1 MDHEN and CDR2 SYDVKM come from the germline V gene. This CDR3 is built from 13 residues. V shed 8 bases, J shed 2 bases, and the junction held 4 bases outside the gene matches. CDR3 sequence (DNA): TGTGCCAGCCGGCGGACAGGGCAAGAGACCCAGTACTTC. Its protein is CASRRTGQETQYF.

The CDR3 nucleotides are TGCAGCGTTACAGGGTTTGGCGAAAAACTGTTTTTT. It yields the protein CSVTGFGEKLFF. The chain combines TRBV29-1 with TRBJ1-4; TRBD1 is a possible D gene (6 bases). Trimming pared 5 bases from V and 8 bases from J, leaving 12 bases between. CDR3 size: 12 residues. Germline assignment: CDR1 SQVTM and CDR2 ANQGSEA. Full variable domain (outside the CDR3, taken from reference TRBV29-1 and TRBJ1-4): SAVISQKPSRDICQRGTSLTIQCQVDSQVTMMFWYRQQPGQSLTLIATANQGSEATYESGFVIDKFPISRPNLTFSTLTVSNMSPEDSSIYLCSVTGFGEKLFFGSGTQLSVL.

This chain joins TRBV20-1 and TRBJ2-7, with D possibly TRBD2 on 5 matching bases. With 2 bases removed from V and 12 bases from J, the gap between germline ends came to 14 bases. The CDR3 length is 11 residues. Germline loops: CDR1 DFQATT, CDR2 SNEGSKA (reference sequence). The CDR3 loop is CSARSGLGLYF. CDR3 DNA: TGCAGTGCTAGAAGCGGATTGGGGTTGTACTTC.